This T cell receptor (beta chain) was sequenced during a study of blood T cell repertoires in COVID-19. Study summary: The cDNA or gDNA used as material had been derived from T cells, B-cell-depleted T cells, or PBMCs.

The CDR3 covers 13 residues. Germline values: CDR1 LNHNV, CDR2 YYDKDF (reference sequence). J gave up 10 bases and V 5 bases, and 7 bases lay outside the gene matches. Under the authors' procedure: The authors estimated nucleated cell counts from reference gene primer amplification. Assay used: immunoSEQ multiplex PCR; TCRdb lists only in-frame clones, some missing. V and J calls plus clone size are reproduced from that table; the DNA served to infer D and trimming. There are fewer than 250,000 clones in the sample; 83% occur only once, and around 5.5% lies in the top ten. Material for sequencing was peripheral blood. The source of this sequence is a human donor in a cohort sampled during active COVID-19. The chain uses TRBV15 and TRBJ2-5; TRBD1 matches at 10 bases. The CDR3 sequence: CATSRPGTGDQYF. CDR3 nucleotides: TGTGCCACCAGCCGTCCCGGGACAGGGGACCAGTACTTC.